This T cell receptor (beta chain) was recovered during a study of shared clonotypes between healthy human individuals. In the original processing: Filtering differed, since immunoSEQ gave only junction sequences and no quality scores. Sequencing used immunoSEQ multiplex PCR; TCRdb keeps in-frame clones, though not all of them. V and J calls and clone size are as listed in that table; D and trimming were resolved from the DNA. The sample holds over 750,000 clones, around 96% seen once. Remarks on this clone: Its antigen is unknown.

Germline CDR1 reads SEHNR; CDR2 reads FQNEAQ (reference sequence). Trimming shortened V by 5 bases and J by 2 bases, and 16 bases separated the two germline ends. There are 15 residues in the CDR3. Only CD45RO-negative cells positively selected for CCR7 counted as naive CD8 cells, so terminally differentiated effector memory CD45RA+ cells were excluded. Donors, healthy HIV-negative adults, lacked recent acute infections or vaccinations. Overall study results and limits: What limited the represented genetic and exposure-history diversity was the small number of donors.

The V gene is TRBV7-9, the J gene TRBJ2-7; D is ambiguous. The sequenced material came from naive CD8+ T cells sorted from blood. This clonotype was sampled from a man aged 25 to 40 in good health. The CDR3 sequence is CASSPPGSGPYEQYF. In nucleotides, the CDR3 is TGTGCCAGCAGCCCACCGGGCAGTGGACCCTACGAGCAGTACTTC.